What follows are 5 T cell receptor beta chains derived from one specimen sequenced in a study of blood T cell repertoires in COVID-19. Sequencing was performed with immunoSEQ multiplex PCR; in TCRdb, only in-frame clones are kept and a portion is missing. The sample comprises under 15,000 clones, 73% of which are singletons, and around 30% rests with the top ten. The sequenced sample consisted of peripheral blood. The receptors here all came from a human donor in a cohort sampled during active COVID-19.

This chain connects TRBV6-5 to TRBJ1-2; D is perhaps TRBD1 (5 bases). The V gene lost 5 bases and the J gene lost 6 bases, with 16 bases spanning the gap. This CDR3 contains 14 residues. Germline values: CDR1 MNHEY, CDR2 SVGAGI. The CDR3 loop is CASSRDPGLNGYTF. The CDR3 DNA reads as TGTGCCAGCAGTCGGGACCCTGGACTAAATGGCTACACCTTC.

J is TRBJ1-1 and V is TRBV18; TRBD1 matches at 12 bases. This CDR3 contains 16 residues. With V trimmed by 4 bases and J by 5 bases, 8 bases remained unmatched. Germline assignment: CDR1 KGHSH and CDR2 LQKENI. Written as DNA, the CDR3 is TGTGCCAGCTCACTCCGGGACAGGGGGCTTTATACTGAAGCTTTCTTT. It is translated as CASSLRDRGLYTEAFF.

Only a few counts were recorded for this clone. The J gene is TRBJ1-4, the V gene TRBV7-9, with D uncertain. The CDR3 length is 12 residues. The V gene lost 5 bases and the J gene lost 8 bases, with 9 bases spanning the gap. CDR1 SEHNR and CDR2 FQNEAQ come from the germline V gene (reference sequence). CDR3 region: CASSGGREKLFF. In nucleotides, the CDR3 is TGTGCCAGCAGCGGCGGGCGGGAAAAACTGTTTTTT.

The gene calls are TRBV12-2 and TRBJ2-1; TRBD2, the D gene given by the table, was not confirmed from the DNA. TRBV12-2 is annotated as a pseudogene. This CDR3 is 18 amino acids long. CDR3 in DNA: TGTGCAAGTCGCCCCCAGACTAGGAGGGGCCTCACCTACAATGAGCAGTTCTTC. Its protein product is CASRPQTRRGLTYNEQFF.

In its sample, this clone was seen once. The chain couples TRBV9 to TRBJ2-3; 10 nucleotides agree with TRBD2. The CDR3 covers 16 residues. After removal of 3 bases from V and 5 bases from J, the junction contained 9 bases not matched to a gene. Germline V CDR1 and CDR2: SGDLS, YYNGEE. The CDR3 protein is CASSELRSSGGDTQYF. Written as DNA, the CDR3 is TGTGCCAGCAGCGAACTCAGGTCTAGCGGGGGAGATACGCAGTATTTT.